The rows below give T cell receptor beta chains drawn from one sample of a study of blood T cell repertoires in COVID-19. TCRdb keeps only in-frame clones here, not all; method: immunoSEQ multiplex PCR. The sample yields 150,000 to 250,000 clones, around 79% seen once. The material sequenced was peripheral blood. All receptors derive from a woman aged 40 to 50 with COVID-19, enrolled during active disease. The CDR3 runs from the conserved cysteine through the conserved F or W. Each record gives: CDR3 protein, CDR3 DNA, clone size, V gene, D gene, J gene. The D gene is left open where the match is weak. Some rows mark clone size as missing; the rest say once, few, many or name a class of expanded clone.

CDR3 protein: CASSLRLAGSLDQETQYF; CDR3 DNA: TGTGCCAGCAGCTTAAGACTAGCGGGGAGTTTAGATCAAGAGACCCAGTACTTC; clone size: NA; V gene: TRBV7-6; D gene: TRBD2; J gene: TRBJ2-5
CDR3 protein: CASSRQGADSPLHF; CDR3 DNA: TGCGCCAGCAGCAGACAGGGGGCGGATTCACCCCTCCACTTT; clone size: NA; V gene: TRBV5-1; D gene: TRBD1; J gene: TRBJ1-6
CDR3 protein: CASSLTVTSYEQYF; CDR3 DNA: TGTGCCAGCAGTTTGACTGTTACCTCCTACGAGCAGTACTTC; clone size: few; V gene: TRBV27; D gene: NA; J gene: TRBJ2-7
CDR3 protein: CASSFSGTENTEAFF; CDR3 DNA: TGCGCCAGCAGCTTCTCCGGGACAGAGAACACTGAAGCTTTCTTT; clone size: NA; V gene: TRBV5-1; D gene: TRBD1; J gene: TRBJ1-1
CDR3 protein: CAISKGQGARGHYNSPLHF; CDR3 DNA: TGTGCCATCAGTAAGGGACAGGGGGCGCGAGGACACTATAATTCACCCCTCCACTTT; clone size: NA; V gene: TRBV10-3; D gene: TRBD1; J gene: TRBJ1-6
CDR3 protein: CASRSLHRAFF; CDR3 DNA: TGTGCCAGCAGATCACTTCACAGGGCTTTCTTT; clone size: NA; V gene: TRBV6-5; D gene: NA; J gene: TRBJ1-1
CDR3 protein: CAGSWQGATGELFF; CDR3 DNA: TGTGCTGGCTCTTGGCAGGGGGCTACCGGGGAGCTGTTTTTT; clone size: few; V gene: TRBV7-8; D gene: TRBD1; J gene: TRBJ2-2
CDR3 protein: CASSGTLNTGELFF; CDR3 DNA: TGCGCCAGCAGTGGGACACTGAACACCGGGGAGCTGTTTTTT; clone size: NA; V gene: TRBV10-1; D gene: NA; J gene: TRBJ2-2
CDR3 protein: CASSSRAYGYTF; CDR3 DNA: TGTGCCAGCAGTTCCAGGGCTTATGGCTACACCTTC; clone size: NA; V gene: TRBV25-1; D gene: NA; J gene: TRBJ1-2
CDR3 protein: CASSPTKPGQGGETQYF; CDR3 DNA: TGTGCCAGCAGCCCGACGAAACCGGGCCAGGGCGGAGAGACCCAGTACTTC; clone size: NA; V gene: TRBV7-2; D gene: NA; J gene: TRBJ2-5
CDR3 protein: CASSLDLGWAFF; CDR3 DNA: TGTGCCAGCAGCTTAGATCTAGGCTGGGCTTTCTTT; clone size: NA; V gene: TRBV11-2; D gene: NA; J gene: TRBJ1-1
CDR3 protein: CASSPTPQAHGYTF; CDR3 DNA: TGTGCCAGCAGCCCGACCCCACAGGCTCATGGCTACACCTTC; clone size: NA; V gene: TRBV3-1/TRBV3-2; D gene: NA; J gene: TRBJ1-2
CDR3 protein: CASSSGLGDEQFF; CDR3 DNA: TGTGCCAGCAGCTCGGGACTAGGAGACGAGCAGTTCTTC; clone size: once; V gene: TRBV7-3; D gene: TRBD2; J gene: TRBJ2-1
CDR3 protein: CASSPRGRGISSPLHF; CDR3 DNA: TGTGCCAGCAGCCCTAGGGGCAGGGGAATCTCATCACCCCTCCACTTT; clone size: NA; V gene: TRBV11-2; D gene: NA; J gene: TRBJ1-6
CDR3 protein: CASSMSSGTEAFF; CDR3 DNA: TGTGCCAGTAGTATGTCGAGCGGCACTGAAGCTTTCTTT; clone size: NA; V gene: TRBV19; D gene: NA; J gene: TRBJ1-1
CDR3 protein: CASSQGQAPGELFF; CDR3 DNA: TGTGCCAGCAGCCAAGGACAGGCCCCCGGGGAGCTGTTTTTT; clone size: NA; V gene: TRBV7-3; D gene: TRBD1; J gene: TRBJ2-2
CDR3 protein: CASRVAGAGYEQYF; CDR3 DNA: TGCGCCAGCAGGGTAGCGGGAGCCGGCTACGAGCAGTACTTC; clone size: NA; V gene: TRBV10-2; D gene: TRBD2; J gene: TRBJ2-7
CDR3 protein: CASSNRGSYNEQFF; CDR3 DNA: TGTGCCAGCAGCAACCGGGGATCCTACAATGAGCAGTTCTTC; clone size: few; V gene: TRBV11-1; D gene: NA; J gene: TRBJ2-1
CDR3 protein: CASSLLLSFHPSYEQYF; CDR3 DNA: TGTGCCAGCAGTTTACTCTTGAGCTTTCACCCCTCCTACGAGCAGTACTTC; clone size: few; V gene: TRBV28; D gene: NA; J gene: TRBJ2-7
CDR3 protein: CAISERNRGTTEAFF; CDR3 DNA: TGTGCCATCAGTGAGCGAAACAGGGGTACCACTGAAGCTTTCTTT; clone size: NA; V gene: TRBV10-3; D gene: TRBD1; J gene: TRBJ1-1
CDR3 protein: CATRGRSASTGELFF; CDR3 DNA: TGTGCCACCCGGGGTCGTAGCGCATCCACCGGGGAGCTGTTTTTT; clone size: NA; V gene: TRBV15; D gene: NA; J gene: TRBJ2-2
CDR3 protein: CASSQDYGTGGSFF; CDR3 DNA: TGCGCCAGCAGCCAAGATTATGGGACAGGTGGGTCTTTCTTT; clone size: NA; V gene: TRBV4-3; D gene: TRBD1; J gene: TRBJ1-1
CDR3 protein: CASSYSGGSTDTQYF; CDR3 DNA: TGTGCCAGCAGCTACTCGGGGGGAAGCACAGATACGCAGTATTTT; clone size: once; V gene: TRBV9; D gene: TRBD2; J gene: TRBJ2-3
CDR3 protein: CASSYSRQGNTEAFF; CDR3 DNA: TGTGCCAGCAGTTACTCAAGACAGGGGAACACTGAAGCTTTCTTT; clone size: NA; V gene: TRBV6-5; D gene: TRBD1; J gene: TRBJ1-1
CDR3 protein: CASSQDLGTAGQAKNIQYF; CDR3 DNA: TGCGCCAGCAGCCAAGATCTAGGGACTGCCGGTCAGGCCAAAAACATTCAGTACTTC; clone size: NA; V gene: TRBV4-3; D gene: NA; J gene: TRBJ2-4
CDR3 protein: CASSFRDSSNYGYTF; CDR3 DNA: TGCGCCAGCAGCTTCCGGGACAGTTCTAACTATGGCTACACCTTC; clone size: NA; V gene: TRBV5-1; D gene: TRBD1; J gene: TRBJ1-2
CDR3 protein: CASSRLAGGPYNEQFF; CDR3 DNA: TGTGCCAGCAGCCGACTAGCGGGAGGGCCATACAATGAGCAGTTCTTC; clone size: NA; V gene: TRBV11-2; D gene: TRBD2; J gene: TRBJ2-1
CDR3 protein: CASSRLGTSGTASYEQYF; CDR3 DNA: TGTGCCAGCAGTCGCCTCGGGACTAGCGGGACTGCGTCCTACGAGCAGTACTTC; clone size: many; V gene: TRBV6-6; D gene: TRBD2; J gene: TRBJ2-7
CDR3 protein: CASSVLGLGNQPQHF; CDR3 DNA: TGTGCCAGCAGTGTCCTGGGGCTGGGGAATCAGCCCCAGCATTTT; clone size: NA; V gene: TRBV2; D gene: NA; J gene: TRBJ1-5
CDR3 protein: CASSLTNEQFF; CDR3 DNA: TGTGCCAGCAGCTTGACTAATGAGCAGTTCTTC; clone size: NA; V gene: TRBV5-6; D gene: NA; J gene: TRBJ2-1
CDR3 protein: CASSQVPGIGYTF; CDR3 DNA: TGTGCCAGCAGCCAAGTACCGGGAATAGGCTACACCTTC; clone size: NA; V gene: TRBV3-1/TRBV3-2; D gene: NA; J gene: TRBJ1-2
CDR3 protein: CASGFLGGGKFEQYF; CDR3 DNA: TGTGCTAGTGGTTTCTTGGGCGGGGGGAAATTCGAGCAGTACTTC; clone size: NA; V gene: TRBV12-5; D gene: TRBD2; J gene: TRBJ2-7
CDR3 protein: CASTLQDASGNTIYF; CDR3 DNA: TGTGCCAGTACCTTACAGGACGCCTCTGGAAACACCATATATTTT; clone size: once; V gene: TRBV19; D gene: NA; J gene: TRBJ1-3
CDR3 protein: CASSQATGSDRVVGEQYF; CDR3 DNA: TGTGCCAGCAGCCAAGCCACAGGCTCGGACAGGGTAGTTGGCGAGCAGTACTTC; clone size: NA; V gene: TRBV4-2; D gene: TRBD1; J gene: TRBJ2-7
CDR3 protein: CASSLARATQYF; CDR3 DNA: TGTGCCAGCAGTCTCGCGCGGGCGACCCAGTACTTC; clone size: NA; V gene: TRBV3-1/TRBV3-2; D gene: NA; J gene: TRBJ2-5
CDR3 protein: CASSTGQGALGNTIYF; CDR3 DNA: TGTGCCAGCAGCACCGGTCAGGGGGCCCTTGGAAACACCATATATTTT; clone size: NA; V gene: TRBV5-4; D gene: TRBD1; J gene: TRBJ1-3
CDR3 protein: CASSETVYTEAFF; CDR3 DNA: TGTGCCAGCAGTGAAACTGTCTACACTGAAGCTTTCTTT; clone size: NA; V gene: TRBV6-1; D gene: NA; J gene: TRBJ1-1